This T cell receptor (beta chain) is from a study of blood T cells in healthy people across ages. This clonotype appeared a few times. Its matching antigen is unknown. V dropped 4 bases and J dropped 0 bases, with 20 bases sitting between them. The germline gives CDR1 LNHNV, CDR2 YYDKDF (reference sequence). The CDR3 is made up of 18 amino acids. Primed by a sample-barcoded 5' primer and a J-beta primer mix, a second PCR proceeded for 7 to 11 cycles. Each of the cDNA molecules was tagged by a template-switch adaptor with 12 random nucleotides. TCRdb fed the 5' RACE reads into MiXCR, producing one record per CDR3 protein. The data show 500,000 to 550,000 distinct CDR3 sequences, with more than 20% seen just once and approximately 8.7% held by the top ten. General study results and limits: The long-lived group displayed more naive CD4+ cells, plus higher diversity, than the aged donors did.

These data are also associated with another study on T cells of mothers and their children.

The sequence was collected from a boy younger than 18 in good health. The V call is TRBV15, the J call TRBJ2-3; possible D gene TRBD1, 7 bases. The source material was blood. The CDR3 nucleotides read TGTGCCACCAGCATTCAGGGGGGCGCATGGGGAAGCACAGATACGCAGTATTTT. This encodes CATSIQGGAWGSTDTQYF.